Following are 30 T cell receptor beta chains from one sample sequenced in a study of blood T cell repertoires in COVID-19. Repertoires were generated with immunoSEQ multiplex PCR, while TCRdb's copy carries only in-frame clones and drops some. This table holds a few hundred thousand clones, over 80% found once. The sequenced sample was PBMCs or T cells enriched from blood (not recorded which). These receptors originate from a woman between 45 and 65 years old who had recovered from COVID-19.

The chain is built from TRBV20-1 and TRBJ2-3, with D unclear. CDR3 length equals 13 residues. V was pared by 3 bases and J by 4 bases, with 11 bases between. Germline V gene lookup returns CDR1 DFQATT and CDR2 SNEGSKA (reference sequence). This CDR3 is CSASSLSSDTQYF. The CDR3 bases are TGCAGTGCTAGTTCCCTATCCTCAGATACGCAGTATTTT.

CDR3 sequence (DNA): TGTGCCATCAGTAGCGGGGGGTACTACGAGCAGTACTTC. Protein sequence: CAISSGGYYEQYF. The chain combines TRBV10-3 with TRBJ2-7; 9 bases match TRBD2. This CDR3 region has 13 residues. Germline V gives CDR1 ENHRY, CDR2 SYGVKD. V trimming: 5 bases; J trimming: 3 bases; junction bases outside the gene matches: 2.

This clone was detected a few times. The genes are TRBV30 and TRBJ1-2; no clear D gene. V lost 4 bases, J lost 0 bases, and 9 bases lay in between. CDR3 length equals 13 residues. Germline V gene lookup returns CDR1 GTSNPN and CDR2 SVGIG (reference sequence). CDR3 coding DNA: TGTGCCTGGATAGCTCAAACTAACTATGGCTACACCTTC. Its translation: CAWIAQTNYGYTF.

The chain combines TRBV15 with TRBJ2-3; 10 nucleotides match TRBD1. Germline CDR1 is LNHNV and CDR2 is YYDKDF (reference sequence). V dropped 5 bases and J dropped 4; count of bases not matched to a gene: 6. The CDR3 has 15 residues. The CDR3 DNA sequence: TGTGCCACCAGCCCTCGACAGGGGGCCGCAGATACGCAGTATTTT. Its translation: CATSPRQGAADTQYF.

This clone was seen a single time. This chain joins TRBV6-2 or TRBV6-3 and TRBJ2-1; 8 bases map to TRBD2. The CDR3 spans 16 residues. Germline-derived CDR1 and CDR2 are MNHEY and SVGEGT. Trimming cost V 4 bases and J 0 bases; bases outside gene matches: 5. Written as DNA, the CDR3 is TGTGCCAGCAGTTCGCCTGCGGGGGGCTCCTACAATGAGCAGTTCTTC. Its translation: CASSSPAGGSYNEQFF.

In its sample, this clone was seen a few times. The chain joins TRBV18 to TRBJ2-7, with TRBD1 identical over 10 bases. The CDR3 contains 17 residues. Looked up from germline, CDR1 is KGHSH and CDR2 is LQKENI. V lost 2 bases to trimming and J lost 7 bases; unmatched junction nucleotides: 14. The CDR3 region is CASSPILYRQGAGEQYF. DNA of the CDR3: TGTGCCAGCTCACCAATATTATATCGACAGGGGGCGGGGGAGCAGTACTTC.

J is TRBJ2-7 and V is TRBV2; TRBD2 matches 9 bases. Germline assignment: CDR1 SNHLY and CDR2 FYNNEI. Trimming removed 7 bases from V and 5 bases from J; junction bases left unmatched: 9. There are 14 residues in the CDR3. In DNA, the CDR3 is TGTGCCAGCAACCGACTAGCGGAGCCCCACGAGCAGTACTTC. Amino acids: CASNRLAEPHEQYF. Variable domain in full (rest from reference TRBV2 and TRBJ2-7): EPEVTQTPSHQVTQMGQEVILRCVPISNHLYFYWYRQILGQKVEFLVSFYNNEISEKSEIFDDQFSVERPDGSNFTLKIRSTKLEDSAMYFCASNRLAEPHEQYFGPGTRLTVT.

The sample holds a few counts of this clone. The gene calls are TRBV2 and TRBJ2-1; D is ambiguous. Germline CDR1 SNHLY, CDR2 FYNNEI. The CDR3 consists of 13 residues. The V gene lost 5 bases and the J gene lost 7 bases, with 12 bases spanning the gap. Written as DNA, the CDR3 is TGTGCCAGCAGTCCCTCCAGTGTTAATGAGCAGTTCTTC. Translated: CASSPSSVNEQFF.

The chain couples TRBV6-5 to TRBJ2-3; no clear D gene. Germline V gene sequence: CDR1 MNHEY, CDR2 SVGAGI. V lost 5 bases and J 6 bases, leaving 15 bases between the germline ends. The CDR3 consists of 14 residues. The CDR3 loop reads CASSRDNRKDTQYF. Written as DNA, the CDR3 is TGTGCCAGCAGTAGAGACAACCGCAAGGATACGCAGTATTTT.

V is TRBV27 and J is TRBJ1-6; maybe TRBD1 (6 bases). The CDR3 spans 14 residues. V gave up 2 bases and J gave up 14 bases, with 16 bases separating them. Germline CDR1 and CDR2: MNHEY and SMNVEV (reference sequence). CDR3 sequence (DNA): TGTGCCAGCAGTTTAATGAGGGGGGAGGGAGCCCTCCACTTT. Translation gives CASSLMRGEGALHF.

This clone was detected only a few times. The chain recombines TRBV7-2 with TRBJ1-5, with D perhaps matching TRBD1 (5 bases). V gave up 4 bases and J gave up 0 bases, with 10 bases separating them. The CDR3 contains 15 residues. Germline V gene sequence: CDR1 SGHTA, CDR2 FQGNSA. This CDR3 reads CASSWAGYSNQPQHF. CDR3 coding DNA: TGTGCCAGCAGCTGGGCAGGGTATAGCAATCAGCCCCAGCATTTT. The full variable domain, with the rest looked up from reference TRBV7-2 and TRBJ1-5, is GAGVSQSPSNKVTEKGKDVELRCDPISGHTALYWYRQSLGQGLEFLIYFQGNSAPDKSGLPSDRFSAERTGGSVSTLTIQRTQQEDSAVYLCASSWAGYSNQPQHFGDGTRLSIL.

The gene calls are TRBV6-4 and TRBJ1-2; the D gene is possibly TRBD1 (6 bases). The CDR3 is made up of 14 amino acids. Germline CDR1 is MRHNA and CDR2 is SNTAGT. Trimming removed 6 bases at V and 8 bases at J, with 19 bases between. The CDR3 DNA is TGTGCCAGCAGAGCGGGTGCGGGGGCTCGAGGCTACACCTTC. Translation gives CASRAGAGARGYTF.

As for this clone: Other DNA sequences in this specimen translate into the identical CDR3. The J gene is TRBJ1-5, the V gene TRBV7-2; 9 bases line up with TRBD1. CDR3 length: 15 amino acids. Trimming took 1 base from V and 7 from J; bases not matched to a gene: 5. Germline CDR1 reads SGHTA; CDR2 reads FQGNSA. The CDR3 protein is CASSLGGQGGQPQHF. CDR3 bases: TGTGCCAGCAGCTTAGGGGGACAGGGAGGACAGCCCCAGCATTTT.

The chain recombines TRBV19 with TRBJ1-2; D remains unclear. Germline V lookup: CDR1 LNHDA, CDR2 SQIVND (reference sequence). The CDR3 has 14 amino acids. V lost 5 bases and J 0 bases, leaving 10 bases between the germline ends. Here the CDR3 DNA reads TGTGCCAGTAGTTCCCCCACAGCTAACTATGGCTACACCTTC. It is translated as CASSSPTANYGYTF. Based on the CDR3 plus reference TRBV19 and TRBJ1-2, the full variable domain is DGGITQSPKYLFRKEGQNVTLSCEQNLNHDAMYWYRQDPGQGLRLIYYSQIVNDFQKGDIAEGYSVSREKKESFPLTVTSAQKNPTAFYLCASSSPTANYGYTFGSGTRLTVV.

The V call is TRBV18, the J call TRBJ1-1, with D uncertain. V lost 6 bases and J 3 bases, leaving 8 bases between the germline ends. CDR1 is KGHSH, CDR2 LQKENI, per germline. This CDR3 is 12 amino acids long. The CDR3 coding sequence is TGTGCCAGCTCCGTAATCGACACTGAAGCTTTCTTT. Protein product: CASSVIDTEAFF.

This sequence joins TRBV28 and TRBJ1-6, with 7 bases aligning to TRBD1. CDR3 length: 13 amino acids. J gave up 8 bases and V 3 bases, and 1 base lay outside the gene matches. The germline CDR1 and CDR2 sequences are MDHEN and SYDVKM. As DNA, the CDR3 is TGTGCCAGCAGTTTCAGGGGGGATTCACCCCTCCACTTT. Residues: CASSFRGDSPLHF.

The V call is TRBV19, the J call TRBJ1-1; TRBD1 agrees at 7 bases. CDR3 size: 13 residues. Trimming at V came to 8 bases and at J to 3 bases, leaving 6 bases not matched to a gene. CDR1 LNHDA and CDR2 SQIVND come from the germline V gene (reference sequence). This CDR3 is CASATGKDTEAFF. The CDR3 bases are TGTGCCAGTGCGACAGGGAAGGACACTGAAGCTTTCTTT.

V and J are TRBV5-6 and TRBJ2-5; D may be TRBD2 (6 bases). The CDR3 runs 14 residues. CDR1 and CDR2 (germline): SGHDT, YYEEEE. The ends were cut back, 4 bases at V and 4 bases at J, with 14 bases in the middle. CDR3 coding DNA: TGTGCCAGCAGCCAACCGGGACTCGGAGAGACCCAGTACTTC. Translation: CASSQPGLGETQYF.

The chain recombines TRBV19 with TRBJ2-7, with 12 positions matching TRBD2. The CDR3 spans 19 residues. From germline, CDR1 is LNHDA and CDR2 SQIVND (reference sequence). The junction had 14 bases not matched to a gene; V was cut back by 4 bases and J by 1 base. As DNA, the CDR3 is TGTGCCAGTAGTACCACGCCAAGGCTAGCGGGAGGGCGTTCCTACGAGCAGTACTTC. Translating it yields CASSTTPRLAGGRSYEQYF.

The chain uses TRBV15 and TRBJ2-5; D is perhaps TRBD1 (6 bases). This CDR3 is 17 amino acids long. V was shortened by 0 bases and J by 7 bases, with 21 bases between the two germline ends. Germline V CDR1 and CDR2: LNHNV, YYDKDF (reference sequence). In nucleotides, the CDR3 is TGTGCCACCAGCAGAGACGGGTTCGGGACGAAAGGGGGGACCCAGTACTTC. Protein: CATSRDGFGTKGGTQYF.

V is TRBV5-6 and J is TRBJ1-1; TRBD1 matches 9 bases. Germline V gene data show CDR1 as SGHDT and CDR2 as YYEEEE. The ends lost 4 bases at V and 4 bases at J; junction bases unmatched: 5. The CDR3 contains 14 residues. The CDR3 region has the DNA TGTGCCAGCAGCCCAGGACAGGGGTTCACTGAAGCTTTCTTT. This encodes CASSPGQGFTEAFF.

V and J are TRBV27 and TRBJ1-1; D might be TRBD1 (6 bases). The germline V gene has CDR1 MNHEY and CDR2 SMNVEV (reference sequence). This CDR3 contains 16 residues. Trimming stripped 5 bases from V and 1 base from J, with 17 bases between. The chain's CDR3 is CASSLSGVIGNTEAFF. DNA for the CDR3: TGTGCCAGCAGTCTGTCAGGGGTTATTGGGAACACTGAAGCTTTCTTT.

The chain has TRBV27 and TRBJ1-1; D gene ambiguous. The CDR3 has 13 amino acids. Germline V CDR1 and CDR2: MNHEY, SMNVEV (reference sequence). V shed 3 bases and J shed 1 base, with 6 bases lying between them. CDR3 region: CASSLRPNTEAFF. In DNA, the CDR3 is TGTGCCAGCAGTTTGAGGCCGAACACTGAAGCTTTCTTT.

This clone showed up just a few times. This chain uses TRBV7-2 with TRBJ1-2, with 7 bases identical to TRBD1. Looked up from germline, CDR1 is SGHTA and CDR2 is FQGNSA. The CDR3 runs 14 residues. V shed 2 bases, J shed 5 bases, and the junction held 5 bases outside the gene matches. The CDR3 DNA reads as TGTGCCAGCAGCTTAAGGGGGCCCCGGTATGGCTACACCTTC. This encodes CASSLRGPRYGYTF.

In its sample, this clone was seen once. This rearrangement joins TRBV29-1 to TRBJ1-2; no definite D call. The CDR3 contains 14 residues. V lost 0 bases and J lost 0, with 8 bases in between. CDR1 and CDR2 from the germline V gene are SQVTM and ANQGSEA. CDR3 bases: TGCAGCGTTGAAGAACCGAGAGCTAACTATGGCTACACCTTC. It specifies CSVEEPRANYGYTF.

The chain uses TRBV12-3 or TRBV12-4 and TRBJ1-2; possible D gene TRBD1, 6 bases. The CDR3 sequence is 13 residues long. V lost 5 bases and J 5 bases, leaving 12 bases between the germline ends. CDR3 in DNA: TGTGCCAGCAGTAGGGAGGGGGAGTATGGCTACACCTTC. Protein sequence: CASSREGEYGYTF.

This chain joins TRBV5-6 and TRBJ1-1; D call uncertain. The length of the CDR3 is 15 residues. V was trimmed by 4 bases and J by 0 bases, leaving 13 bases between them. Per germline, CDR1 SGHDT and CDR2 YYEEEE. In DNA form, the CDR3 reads TGTGCCAGCAGCCGGGTCGGAAACATGAACACTGAAGCTTTCTTT. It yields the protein CASSRVGNMNTEAFF.

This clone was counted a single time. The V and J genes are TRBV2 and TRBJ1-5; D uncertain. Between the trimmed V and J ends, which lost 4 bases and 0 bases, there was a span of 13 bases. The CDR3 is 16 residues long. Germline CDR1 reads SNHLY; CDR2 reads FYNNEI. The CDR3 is CASSVYSQYSNQPQHF. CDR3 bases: TGTGCCAGCAGTGTCTACTCACAGTATAGCAATCAGCCCCAGCATTTT.

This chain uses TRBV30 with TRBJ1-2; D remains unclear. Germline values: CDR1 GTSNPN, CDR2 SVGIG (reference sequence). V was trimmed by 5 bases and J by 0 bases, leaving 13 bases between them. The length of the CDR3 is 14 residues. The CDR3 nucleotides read TGTGCCTGGGGGCTTGCGGCCGCTAACTATGGCTACACCTTC. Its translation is CAWGLAAANYGYTF. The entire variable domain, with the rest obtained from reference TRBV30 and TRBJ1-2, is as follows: SQTIHQWPATLVQPVGSPLSLECTVEGTSNPNLYWYRQAAGRGLQLLFYSVGIGQISSEVPQNLSASRPQDRQFILSSKKLLLSDSGFYLCAWGLAAANYGYTFGSGTRLTVV.

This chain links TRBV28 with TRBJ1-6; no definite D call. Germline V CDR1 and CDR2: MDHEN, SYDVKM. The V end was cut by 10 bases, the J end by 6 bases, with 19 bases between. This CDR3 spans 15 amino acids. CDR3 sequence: CATCDALPSNSPLHF. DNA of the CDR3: TGTGCCACCTGTGATGCACTCCCGTCTAATTCACCCCTCCACTTT.